The subject of this entry is one T cell receptor (beta chain). Its specificity is unknown. These data are taken from a study of shared clonotypes between healthy human individuals. Background on the study: Plates per donor: three CD4 naive, three CD4 memory, two CD8 naive, one CD8 memory.

The study ran the assay at deep level. Clones were sequenced by immunoSEQ multiplex PCR, and TCRdb holds only the in-frame ones, with some missing. The profile shows just under 350,000 clones, over 70% of them singletons. CDR1 MDHEN and CDR2 SYDVKM come from the germline V gene. CDR3 length: 16 amino acids. V dropped 2 bases and J dropped 8; count of bases not matched to a gene: 11. Study conclusions and caveats: The four-donor shared clonotypes exceeded non-shared clonotypes in generation probability, with non-shared ones scoring lower. In the sorted subsets, rarefaction showed sequencing was incomplete despite large depth.

The chain combines TRBV28 with TRBJ2-1; 8 bases are shared with TRBD1. The sequence was obtained from a man aged 25-40 years in good health. The material sequenced was memory CD4+ T cells sorted from blood. The subset denotes: CD45RA-negative fraction. This chain's CDR3 is CASSLPRGQVRDEQFF. The CDR3 nucleotides read TGTGCCAGCAGTTTACCTAGGGGACAGGTTCGGGATGAGCAGTTCTTC.